These 30 T cell receptor beta chains were sequenced from one sample in a study of T cells in Graves' hyperthyroidism and ophthalmopathy. RNA transcripts served as the template for amplifying TCR beta CDR3 regions. RT-PCR in the first round (using the HTBI primer set) targeted the TCR CDR3. TCRdb re-called the multiplex PCR reads through MiXCR, storing one row per CDR3 protein. This table has hundreds of thousands of distinct CDR3 sequences, 13% to 15% appearing once. What was sequenced was blood. The receptors stem from a woman aged 18-29 years with Graves' hyperthyroidism.

The rearrangement links TRBV7-9 to TRBJ2-7, with D possibly TRBD1 on 6 matching bases. V was cut by 4 bases and J by 3 bases, with 13 bases left in between. Germline assignment: CDR1 SEHNR and CDR2 FQNEAQ (reference sequence). The CDR3 runs to 14 residues. The CDR3 coding sequence is TGTGCCAGCAGCTGGGTGGGGACATACTACGAGCAGTACTTC. It encodes CASSWVGTYYEQYF.

The V and J genes are TRBV19 and TRBJ2-7; 9 bases map to TRBD2. V was pared by 6 bases and J by 4 bases, with 10 bases of the junction left unmatched. Germline assignment: CDR1 LNHDA and CDR2 SQIVND (reference sequence). The CDR3 is 15 residues long. Here the CDR3 DNA reads TGTGCCAGTAGGGGTAGCGGGAGAGGCTTGTACGAGCAGTACTTC. Amino acid sequence: CASRGSGRGLYEQYF.

The sample holds many counts of this clonotype. This rearrangement joins TRBV2 to TRBJ2-7; 9 positions match TRBD1. Germline V gene data show CDR1 as SNHLY and CDR2 as FYNNEI. With V trimmed by 10 bases and J by 2 bases, 9 bases remained unmatched. CDR3 length: 14 residues. In DNA form, the CDR3 reads TGTGCCACTTTAAGGACAGGGGAGGCCTACGAGCAGTACTTC. The encoded protein is CATLRTGEAYEQYF. The whole variable domain, filled in from reference TRBV2 and TRBJ2-7, reads EPEVTQTPSHQVTQMGQEVILRCVPISNHLYFYWYRQILGQKVEFLVSFYNNEISEKSEIFDDQFSVERPDGSNFTLKIRSTKLEDSAMYFCATLRTGEAYEQYFGPGTRLTVT.

This clonotype occurred a few times. The J gene is TRBJ2-2, the V gene TRBV10-3; tentatively, D is TRBD2 (5 bases). Trimming cost V 7 bases and J 3 bases, with 27 bases left between them. Germline values: CDR1 ENHRY, CDR2 SYGVKD. The CDR3 is 19 residues long. Here the CDR3 DNA reads TGTGCCATCATGAGTGGCTTATTCGAGGGCCCAGAGGACACCGGGGAGCTGTTTTTT. It is translated as CAIMSGLFEGPEDTGELFF.

The CDR3 coding sequence is TGTGCCAGCAGCTTCCTTCAGGAAAAACTGTTTTTT. Its protein product is CASSFLQEKLFF. This sequence joins TRBV5-5 and TRBJ1-4; D gene unclear. The ends were cut back, 2 bases at V and 8 bases at J, with 7 bases in the middle. CDR3 length: 12 amino acids. Per the germline V gene, CDR1 is SGHKS and CDR2 is YYEKEE (reference sequence).

This clonotype was observed a few times. The chain employs TRBV12-3 or TRBV12-4 and TRBJ2-7, with 10 bases that match TRBD1. Trimming at V came to 6 bases and at J to 6 bases, leaving 5 bases not matched to a gene. The CDR3 covers 13 residues. The CDR3 coding sequence is TGTGCCAGCAGCCCCTGGACAGGGGGCGAGCAGTACTTC. Encoded protein: CASSPWTGGEQYF.

In this sample, this clonotype turned up a few times. CDR3 DNA sequence: TGTGCCAGCAGTTACAGGGGGCGCGCCCCTAATGAAAAACTGTTTTTT. It encodes CASSYRGRAPNEKLFF. This rearrangement joins TRBV6-5 to TRBJ1-4; 7 bases agree with TRBD1. Germline V gives CDR1 MNHEY, CDR2 SVGAGI. Trimming took 2 bases from V and 3 from J; bases not matched to a gene: 6. The CDR3 covers 16 residues.

In its sample, this clonotype was seen many times. This sequence joins TRBV28 and TRBJ2-4; D tentatively reads TRBD1 or TRBD2 (6 bases each). V lost 5 bases and J lost 1, with 12 bases in between. The CDR3 contains 15 residues. In germline, CDR1 is MDHEN, CDR2 SYDVKM. In DNA, the CDR3 is TGTGCCAGCAGTCCCCGGGGGCAGGCCAAAAACATTCAGTACTTC. Amino acid sequence: CASSPRGQAKNIQYF.

This clonotype was picked up many times. The V gene is TRBV2, the J gene TRBJ2-7; 8 bases are a match to TRBD2. V lost 5 bases and J lost 7; bases outside the gene matches: 4. The CDR3 consists of 12 residues. Germline loops: CDR1 SNHLY, CDR2 FYNNEI. The CDR3 region has the DNA TGTGCCAGCAGTAGCGGGAGTGGTGAGCAGTACTTC. As protein: CASSSGSGEQYF.

This clonotype has a handful of counts. This rearrangement joins TRBV20-1 to TRBJ2-1, with 7 bases fitting TRBD2. V lost 6 bases, J lost 0 bases, and 8 bases stayed unmatched. CDR3 length: 15 residues. Germline values: CDR1 DFQATT, CDR2 SNEGSKA (reference sequence). The CDR3: CSALRGGSSYNEQFF. The CDR3 coding sequence is TGCAGTGCCCTTCGTGGCGGGAGCTCCTACAATGAGCAGTTCTTC.

The rearrangement links TRBV19 to TRBJ2-1, with 9 bases identical to TRBD2. CDR3 length: 16 residues. J lost 9 bases, V lost 5 bases, and 14 bases had no gene match. Germline-derived CDR1 and CDR2 are LNHDA and SQIVND (reference sequence). CDR3 DNA: TGTGCCAGTAGTGTACTAGCGGGTGTACTTGGGGGTGAGCAGTTCTTC. It translates to CASSVLAGVLGGEQFF.

This clonotype was counted only a few times. For the CDR3, the DNA is TGTGCCAGCAGTTACGAATCGCCAGCCCCCGGGGAGCAGTACTTC. It specifies CASSYESPAPGEQYF. The chain has TRBV6-5 and TRBJ2-7; D unclear. Germline loops: CDR1 MNHEY, CDR2 SVGAGI. Trimming left V 2 bases short and J 7 bases short, with 18 bases between. This CDR3 is 15 amino acids long.

This chain uses TRBV20-1 with TRBJ2-7, with D maybe TRBD1 (6 bases). This CDR3 is built from 14 residues. Per germline, CDR1 DFQATT and CDR2 SNEGSKA (reference sequence). V lost 6 bases and J lost 1, with 16 bases in between. The CDR3 spells CSATAGTLSYEQYF. CDR3 bases: TGCAGTGCAACGGCCGGGACACTTTCCTACGAGCAGTACTTC.

This clonotype has at least ten counts. This chain joins TRBV6-2 or TRBV6-3 and TRBJ2-7, with D unresolved. Germline CDR1 and CDR2: MNHEY and SVGEGT. CDR3 length: 11 amino acids. The ends were cut back, 2 bases at V and 5 bases at J, with 4 bases in the middle. The CDR3 sequence is CASSYPHEQYF. In DNA form, the CDR3 reads TGTGCCAGCAGTTACCCCCACGAGCAGTACTTC.

The gene calls are TRBV27 and TRBJ1-1; no firm D call. Germline CDR1 MNHEY, CDR2 SMNVEV (reference sequence). The CDR3 is made up of 14 amino acids. Trimming stripped 0 bases from V and 1 base from J, with 6 bases between. As DNA, the CDR3 is TGTGCCAGCAGTTTATCCTGGGGGAACACTGAAGCTTTCTTT. This encodes CASSLSWGNTEAFF.

The chain couples TRBV10-3 to TRBJ1-1, with D uncertain. The CDR3 extends over 13 amino acids. Per germline, CDR1 ENHRY and CDR2 SYGVKD. The V and J ends lost 6 bases and 8 bases respectively, with 16 bases between them. The CDR3 is CAIRLTGTSEAFF. For the CDR3, the DNA is TGTGCCATCAGACTCACTGGAACCAGCGAAGCTTTCTTT.

V gene TRBV2 combines with J gene TRBJ2-7, with TRBD1 matching over 9 bases. The germline V gene encodes CDR1 SNHLY and CDR2 FYNNEI. The CDR3 has 15 amino acids. V was clipped by 8 bases and J by 2 bases; unmatched bases: 10. CDR3 sequence (DNA): TGTGCCAGCGACTACGGGGGACAGGGAGCCTACGAGCAGTACTTC. Encoded protein: CASDYGGQGAYEQYF. Together with reference TRBV2 and TRBJ2-7, the CDR3 gives the full variable domain: EPEVTQTPSHQVTQMGQEVILRCVPISNHLYFYWYRQILGQKVEFLVSFYNNEISEKSEIFDDQFSVERPDGSNFTLKIRSTKLEDSAMYFCASDYGGQGAYEQYFGPGTRLTVT.

This clonotype has ten or more counts. The chain combines TRBV7-3 with TRBJ2-7, with D possibly being TRBD2 (6 bases). V shed 6 bases and J shed 3 bases, with 12 bases lying between them. This CDR3 comprises 13 residues. Germline lookup yields CDR1 SGHTA and CDR2 FQGTGA. CDR3 region: CASSPSVHYEQYF. The CDR3 DNA reads TGTGCCAGCAGTCCTAGCGTGCACTACGAGCAGTACTTC.

The sample holds a few counts of this clonotype. The chain joins TRBV12-3 or TRBV12-4 to TRBJ2-1; 7 bases are shared with TRBD2. This CDR3 spans 12 amino acids. After removal of 6 bases from V and 7 bases from J, the junction contained 3 bases not matched to a gene. The CDR3 spells CASRRTRNEQFF. As DNA, the CDR3 is TGTGCCAGCAGGAGGACTAGAAATGAGCAGTTCTTC.

The chain couples TRBV29-1 to TRBJ2-3; D is possibly TRBD1 or TRBD2 (6 bases each). The CDR3 length is 16 residues. Looked up from germline, CDR1 is SQVTM and CDR2 is ANQGSEA. The ends were cut back, 6 bases at V and 0 bases at J, with 19 bases in the middle. The DNA for the CDR3 is TGCAGCGTCCGTGAGCGCCCGGGGGCGAGCACAGATACGCAGTATTTT. Amino acid sequence: CSVRERPGASTDTQYF.

The rearrangement links TRBV7-2 to TRBJ2-5; the D gene is possibly TRBD2 (6 bases). CDR1 is SGHTA and CDR2 is FQGNSA in the germline V gene. This CDR3 comprises 14 residues. V dropped 6 bases and J dropped 4 bases, with 15 bases sitting between them. CDR3 sequence reads: CASSRGGKGETQYF. The CDR3 DNA sequence: TGTGCCAGCAGTCGGGGCGGGAAGGGAGAGACCCAGTACTTC.

This chain uses TRBV4-1 with TRBJ2-1; D is uncertain. The CDR3 is 16 residues long. The germline CDR1 and CDR2 sequences are MGHRA and YSYEKL. V was trimmed by 0 bases and J by 7 bases, leaving 16 bases between them. CDR3 coding DNA: TGCGCCAGCAGCCAAGACAGGTGGCGGACCCAAAATGAGCAGTTCTTC. Translated: CASSQDRWRTQNEQFF.

This clonotype occurred many times. This chain uses TRBV7-2 with TRBJ1-1, with TRBD1 matching 10 bases. The V gene end was trimmed by 5 bases and the J gene end by 4 bases; junction bases not matched to a gene: 13. The CDR3 has 17 amino acids. The germline gives CDR1 SGHTA, CDR2 FQGNSA. In DNA form, the CDR3 reads TGTGCCAGCAGCAACCCGGGACAGGGGCCCCGAGTCACTGAAGCTTTCTTT. Its translation: CASSNPGQGPRVTEAFF.

The CDR3 coding sequence is TGCGCCAGCAGCCACGCGAGGGGGTATCAGCCCCAGCATTTT. This encodes CASSHARGYQPQHF. J is TRBJ1-5 and V is TRBV4-1; D is perhaps TRBD1 (6 bases). Trimming removed 3 bases from V and 5 bases from J, with 11 bases in between. The CDR3 length is 14 residues. Germline V gene lookup returns CDR1 MGHRA and CDR2 YSYEKL.

This clonotype has ten or more counts. V usage is TRBV12-5 and J usage is TRBJ2-3, with a possible D match to TRBD1 (6 bases). The CDR3 has 14 amino acids. V dropped 3 bases and J dropped 0 bases, with 7 bases sitting between them. Germline V gene data show CDR1 as LGHNT and CDR2 as FRNRAP. For the CDR3, the DNA is TGTGCTAGTGGTTTAGGACAGAGCACAGATACGCAGTATTTT. Protein sequence: CASGLGQSTDTQYF.

In its sample, this clonotype was seen many times. The chain couples TRBV11-2 to TRBJ2-7; D is possibly TRBD2 (6 bases). V gave up 3 bases and J gave up 0 bases, with 12 bases separating them. The CDR3 covers 15 residues. Germline CDR1 is SGHAT and CDR2 is FQNNGV. DNA of the CDR3: TGTGCCAGCAGCTTTAGTAGCGGAGCCTCCTACGAGCAGTACTTC. This encodes CASSFSSGASYEQYF. Full variable domain (remainder filled in from reference TRBV11-2 and TRBJ2-7): EAGVAQSPRYKIIEKRQSVAFWCNPISGHATLYWYQQILGQGPKLLIQFQNNGVVDDSQLPKDRFSAERLKGVDSTLKIQPAKLEDSAVYLCASSFSSGASYEQYFGPGTRLTVT.

This clonotype was observed at least ten times. The chain carries TRBV4-3 and TRBJ2-3; TRBD2 agrees at 7 bases. Germline V gene lookup returns CDR1 LGHNA and CDR2 YSLEER. V gave up 0 bases and J gave up 4 bases; unmatched junction bases: 7. CDR3 size: 16 residues. The CDR3 region is CASSQETGGRADTQYF. The CDR3 DNA reads as TGCGCCAGCAGCCAAGAAACCGGCGGGAGAGCAGATACGCAGTATTTT.

The chain links TRBV2 to TRBJ2-7, with D perhaps given as TRBD1 or TRBD2 (8 bases each). Germline V lookup: CDR1 SNHLY, CDR2 FYNNEI. The CDR3 totals 17 residues. Trimming left V 5 bases short and J 4 bases short, with 24 bases between. Here the CDR3 DNA reads TGTGCCAGCAGTCCTTTGTCGGTTAGCGGGACAGGATACGAGCAGTACTTC. This encodes CASSPLSVSGTGYEQYF. Using reference TRBV2 and TRBJ2-7 for the parts outside the CDR3, the full variable domain is EPEVTQTPSHQVTQMGQEVILRCVPISNHLYFYWYRQILGQKVEFLVSFYNNEISEKSEIFDDQFSVERPDGSNFTLKIRSTKLEDSAMYFCASSPLSVSGTGYEQYFGPGTRLTVT.

This clonotype was detected many times. The rearrangement joins TRBV11-2 to TRBJ1-2, with 7 bases fitting TRBD1. V was clipped by 4 bases and J by 6 bases; unmatched bases: 11. This CDR3 is 15 amino acids long. Germline CDR1 reads SGHAT; CDR2 reads FQNNGV. DNA of the CDR3: TGTGCCAGCAGCTCGGTCTCCGGGACAGAAAATGGCTACACCTTC. Protein sequence: CASSSVSGTENGYTF. The variable domain in full, with the rest retrieved from reference TRBV11-2 and TRBJ1-2, is EAGVAQSPRYKIIEKRQSVAFWCNPISGHATLYWYQQILGQGPKLLIQFQNNGVVDDSQLPKDRFSAERLKGVDSTLKIQPAKLEDSAVYLCASSSVSGTENGYTFGSGTRLTVV.

This clonotype occurred once. The rearrangement joins TRBV2 to TRBJ1-1; 11 nucleotides match TRBD1. The CDR3 extends over 17 amino acids. V lost 2 bases, J lost 7 bases, and 12 bases stayed unmatched. The germline V gene has CDR1 SNHLY and CDR2 FYNNEI. CDR3 sequence reads: CASSEILWDRGFGEAFF. The DNA for the CDR3 is TGTGCCAGCAGTGAAATTTTGTGGGACAGGGGGTTTGGTGAAGCTTTCTTT.